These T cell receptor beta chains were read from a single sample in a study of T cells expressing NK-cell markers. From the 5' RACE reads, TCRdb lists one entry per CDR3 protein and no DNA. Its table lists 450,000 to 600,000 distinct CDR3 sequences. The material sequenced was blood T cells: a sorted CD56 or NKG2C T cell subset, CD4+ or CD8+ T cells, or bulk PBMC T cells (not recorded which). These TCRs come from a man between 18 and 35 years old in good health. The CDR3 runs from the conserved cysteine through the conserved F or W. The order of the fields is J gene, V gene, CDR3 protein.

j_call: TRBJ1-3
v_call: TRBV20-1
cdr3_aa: CSAIQRTSGNTIYF

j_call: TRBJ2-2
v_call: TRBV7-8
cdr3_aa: CASSLRPGLAFTGELFF

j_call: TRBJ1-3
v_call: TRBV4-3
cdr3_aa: CASSQAGDGFSGNTIYF

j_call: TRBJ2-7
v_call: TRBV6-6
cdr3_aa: CASTGHNEQYF

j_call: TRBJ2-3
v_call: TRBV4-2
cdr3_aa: CASSQEGRGRSTDTQYF

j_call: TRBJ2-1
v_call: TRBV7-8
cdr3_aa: CASSPDYSGLNEQFF

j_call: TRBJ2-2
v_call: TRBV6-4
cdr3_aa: CASSGLALNTGELFF

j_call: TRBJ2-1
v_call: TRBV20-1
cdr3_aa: CSASGQLAGEHEQFF

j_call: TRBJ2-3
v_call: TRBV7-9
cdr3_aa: CASSSDRAPLKWEQYF

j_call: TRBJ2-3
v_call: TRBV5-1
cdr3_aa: CASSRQNRGTDTQYF

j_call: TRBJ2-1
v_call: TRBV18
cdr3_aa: CASSPPSSGAKYNEQFF

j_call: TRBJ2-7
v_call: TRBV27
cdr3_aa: CASRTGTDPYYEQYF

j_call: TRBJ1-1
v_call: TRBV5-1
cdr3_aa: CASGGQGGMTEAFF

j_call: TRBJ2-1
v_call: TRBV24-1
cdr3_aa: CATSARPRYNEQFF

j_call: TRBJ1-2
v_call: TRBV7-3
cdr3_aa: CASSRTANYGYTF

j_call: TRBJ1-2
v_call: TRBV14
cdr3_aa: CASSQDIRGAHGYTF

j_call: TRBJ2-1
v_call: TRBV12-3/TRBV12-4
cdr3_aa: CASSHTLTGYEQFF

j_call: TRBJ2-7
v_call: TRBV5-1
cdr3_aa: CASSLEAGSSYEQYF

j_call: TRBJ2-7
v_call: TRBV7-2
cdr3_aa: CASSLARGTYYEQYF

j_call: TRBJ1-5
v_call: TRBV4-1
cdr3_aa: CASSQGPWTAGKGPQHF

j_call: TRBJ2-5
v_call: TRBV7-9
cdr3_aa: CASSRALGFSYF

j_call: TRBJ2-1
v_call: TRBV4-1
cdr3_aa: CASSQDEGWSEQFF

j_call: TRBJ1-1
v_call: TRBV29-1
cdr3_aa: CSTQTGSLNTEAFF

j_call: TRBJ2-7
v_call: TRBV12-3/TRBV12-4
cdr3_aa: CASSPTGGPFYEQYF

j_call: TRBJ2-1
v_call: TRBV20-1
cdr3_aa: CSASEGTSGSYNEQFF

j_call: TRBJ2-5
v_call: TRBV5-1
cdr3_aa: CASSSILAGVDETQYF

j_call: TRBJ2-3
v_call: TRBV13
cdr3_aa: CASSILAGGPADTQYF

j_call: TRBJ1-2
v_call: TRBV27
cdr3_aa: CASSSGTATTQMAYTF

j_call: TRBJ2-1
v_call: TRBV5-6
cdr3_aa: CASSPSVASNEQFF

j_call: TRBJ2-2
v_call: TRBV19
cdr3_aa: CASSRPGTSGRGELFF

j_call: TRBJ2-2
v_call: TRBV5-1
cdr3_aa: CASSFMTSGSSTGELFF

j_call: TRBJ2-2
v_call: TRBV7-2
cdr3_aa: CASSGTGGYTGELFF

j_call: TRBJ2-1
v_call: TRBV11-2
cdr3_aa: CATAGLAPYNEQFF

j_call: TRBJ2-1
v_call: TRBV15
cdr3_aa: CATDMGTSRGNEQFF

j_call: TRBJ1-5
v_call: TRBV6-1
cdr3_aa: CASSTGRMHGGNQPQHF

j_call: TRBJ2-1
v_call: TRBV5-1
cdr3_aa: CASSWGGSNNEQFF

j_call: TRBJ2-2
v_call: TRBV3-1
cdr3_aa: CASSQDRLALHTGELFF

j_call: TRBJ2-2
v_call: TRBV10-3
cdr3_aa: CAITPSGSGTGELFF

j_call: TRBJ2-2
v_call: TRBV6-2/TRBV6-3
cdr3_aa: CASSASGSLYTGELFF

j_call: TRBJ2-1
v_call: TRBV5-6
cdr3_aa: CASSGNRGDNEQFF

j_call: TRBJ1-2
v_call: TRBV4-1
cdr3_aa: CASSQEGRANYGYTF

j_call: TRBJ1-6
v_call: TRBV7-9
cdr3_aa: CASSLARQGDSPLHF

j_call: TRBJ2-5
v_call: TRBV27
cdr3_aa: CASSPRTRTSQETQYF

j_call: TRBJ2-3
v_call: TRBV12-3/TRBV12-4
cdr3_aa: CASRSRFTYADTQYF

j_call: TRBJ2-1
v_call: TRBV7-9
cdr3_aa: CASSLRAGLGNEQFF

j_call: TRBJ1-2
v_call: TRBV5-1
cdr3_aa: CASSWESGYYGYTF

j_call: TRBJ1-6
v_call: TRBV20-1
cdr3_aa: CSARDIRGAYNSPLHF

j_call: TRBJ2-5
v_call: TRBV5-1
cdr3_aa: CASSLGSLRDRIGGETQYF

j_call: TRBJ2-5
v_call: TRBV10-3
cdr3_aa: CAISERAGGGTQYF

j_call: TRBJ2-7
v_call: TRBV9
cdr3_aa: CASSVASVFATREQYF

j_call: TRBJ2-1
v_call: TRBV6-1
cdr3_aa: CASSRGPSGDNEQFF

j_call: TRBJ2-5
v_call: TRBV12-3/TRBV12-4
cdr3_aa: CASTPSAGGLETQYF

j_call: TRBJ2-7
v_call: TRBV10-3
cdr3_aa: CAISESPQAEQYF

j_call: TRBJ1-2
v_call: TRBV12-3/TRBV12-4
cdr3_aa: CASRPNFGGIGYTF

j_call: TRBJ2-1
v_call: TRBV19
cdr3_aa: CASSILGGNEQFF

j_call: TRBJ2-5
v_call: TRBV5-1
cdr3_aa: CASSVTGQYQETQYF

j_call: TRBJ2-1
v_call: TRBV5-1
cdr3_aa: CASRQESIANEQFF

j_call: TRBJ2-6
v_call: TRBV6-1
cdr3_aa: CASSRDRSPTSGANVLTF